This T cell receptor (beta chain) was obtained from a study of T cells in Graves' hyperthyroidism and ophthalmopathy (dated by TCRdb to the late 2010s). Concerning the study at large: Peripheral blood was sampled at the time of initial diagnosis, prior to any treatment. TCR V-J signatures able to tell the groups apart were searched for in a discovery cohort of more than 90 patients, of whom over 40 had Graves' ophthalmopathy and around 56 had stable Graves' hyperthyroidism. Prospective prediction of ophthalmopathy was tested in an independent validation cohort consisting of some 20 hyperthyroidism patients and more than 15 patients who later progressed to ophthalmopathy. The approximately 100 discovery patients were divided at random into training and test sets in a 7:3 ratio. The study also compared thyroid tissue and blood T-cell repertoires from five or six Graves' hyperthyroidism patients. Once sampling was done, hyperthyroidism patients were given methimazole at a starting dose of 30 mg daily, whereas ophthalmopathy patients were given high-dose intravenous methylprednisolone. According to the paper, TCR Vbeta CDR3 sequencing was carried out on more than 120 peripheral blood samples, which came from over 40 ophthalmopathy, 75 or so hyperthyroidism and roughly 17 progressor patients. The study at large found these results: Most expanded thyroid clonotypes (frequency above 0.001) were also detected in blood, a finding suggesting that blood repertoires may reflect thyroid immune responses. A model built on a 13 V-J signature distinguished ophthalmopathy from stable hyperthyroidism, reaching 85% to 90% sensitivity and 81.08% specificity in cross-validation and 80%/75% in testing. In validation, progression to ophthalmopathy was predicted by the model with 65% to 71% sensitivity and around 75% specificity, a median of 6.5 months before onset. Sample size was not statistically predetermined, and investigators were not blinded to group allocation.

A patient counted as having stable Graves' hyperthyroidism if no progression to ophthalmopathy occurred over 18 months of follow-up. The hyperthyroidism patients were between 18 and 65 years old and newly diagnosed, with a disease duration of less than 2 months. The study excluded patients with uncontrolled infections, other autoimmune diseases, pregnancy or lactation. Diagnoses relied on clinical symptoms, serum thyroxine and TRAb, thyroid ultrasound and orbital computed tomography. Ficoll-Paque density gradient centrifugation was used to isolate PBMCs from about 9 ml of fresh peripheral blood. Trizol reagent was used to extract total RNA, and RNA quality was then checked on an Agilent 2100 Bioanalyzer. A note on this clonotype: What this receptor recognizes is not known. No base qualities exist here, and no much larger clone lies one base off it.

CDR1 and CDR2, per the germline V gene, are MGHRA and YSYEKL. V was cut back by 0 bases and J by 1 base, leaving a gap of 10 bases between them. The CDR3 starts with the cysteine, ends with the valine, and has 15 residues. Solely the CDR3 DNA is kept, with 45 bases framed from the first base. The TCR beta CDR3 regions were amplified from the RNA transcripts. A first-round RT-PCR of the TCR CDR3 used the HTBI primer set with the Qiagen OneStep RT-PCR kit. Libraries were constructed in a second round of multiplex PCR, after which size selection and purification were carried out. Libraries were sequenced paired-end with 100 bp reads on an Illumina HiSeq2000. The study's own analysis went as follows. SOAPnuke was used to process the raw data, with reads discarded if the reads contained adapters or uncalled bases, had a mean Phred below 15, or lacked an exact constant-primer or identifier match. High-quality paired reads were merged using COPE v1.2.5, and each unique nucleotide sequence was defined as a clonotype. MiTCR v1.1 was used to align clonotypes to the IMGT TRBV, TRBD and TRBJ reference segments. Only V-J combinations with frequency above 0.0001, covering about 99% of repertoires, were analysed. The TCS score was defined as the ratio of F50 (clonal expansion) to E x V (chaos), calculated using BLOSUM62-based TCRdist between CDR3 peptides within each V-J. Welch's t-statistics and random forest reduced 500 to 550 V-J features to roughly 13, which were used in a naive Bayes classifier (R e1071). TCRdb cleaned the public reads at Q25 with fastp, built clones with MiXCR and kept in-frame beta chains. Rows are unified per CDR3 protein, each entry keeping the most common DNA and genes. TCRdb's processing, not the authors', yielded these V and J calls. This sample holds fewer than 600,000 distinct CDR3 sequences; roughly an eighth were observed only once. The ten largest clones add up to about a sixth of the sample.

The chain links TRBV4-1 with TRBJ2-7, with the D gene not confidently named. The specimen sequenced was blood. This clonotype was sampled from a young woman with Graves' hyperthyroidism. CDR3 loop: CASSQEDLGSYEQYV. The nucleotide sequence is TGCGCCAGCAGCCAAGAGGATCTAGGATCCTACGAGCAGTACGTC.